Each of the 29 T cell receptor beta chains below was sequenced from the same sample in a study of cytomegalovirus exposure and HLA in healthy donors. PCR involved 60 Vbeta and 13 Jbeta primers. TCRdb's copy holds only in-frame clones and misses some; the assay was immunoSEQ multiplex PCR. The table lists roughly 110,000 clones, about 71% of them singletons. The sequenced sample was PBMCs. The source is a boy under 18 in good health and CMV-seronegative.

This chain connects TRBV5-1 to TRBJ2-3, with unresolved D. CDR3 length: 12 amino acids. V was clipped by 5 bases and J by 2 bases, with 6 bases between them. Germline V lookup: CDR1 SGHRS, CDR2 YFSETQ. The CDR3 sequence is CASRQTTDTQYF. Here the CDR3 DNA reads TGCGCCAGCAGACAGACCACAGATACGCAGTATTTT.

The genes are TRBV7-3 and TRBJ2-5; 8 nucleotides agree with TRBD2. The CDR3 sequence is 14 residues long. Germline-derived CDR1 and CDR2 are SGHTA and FQGTGA. V was clipped by 1 base and J by 4 bases; unmatched bases: 2. Here the CDR3 reads CASSLNRGGETQYF. The CDR3 DNA sequence: TGTGCCAGCAGCTTAAACCGGGGGGGAGAGACCCAGTACTTC.

This clone was detected only a few times. V and J are TRBV6-6 and TRBJ2-7, with D possibly being TRBD1 (5 bases). The CDR3 is made up of 15 amino acids. V was cut by 2 bases and J by 1 base, with 12 bases left in between. Germline CDR1 and CDR2: MNHNY and SVGAGI (reference sequence). The CDR3 is CASSYGLGLSYEQYF. The CDR3 DNA sequence: TGTGCCAGCAGTTACGGATTGGGGCTATCCTACGAGCAGTACTTC.

J is TRBJ1-5 and V is TRBV30; D possibly corresponds to TRBD1 (5 bases). In germline, CDR1 is GTSNPN, CDR2 SVGIG (reference sequence). The V and J ends lost 3 bases and 2 bases respectively, with 14 bases between them. This CDR3 contains 15 residues. The CDR3 loop is CAWSRGPGGNQPQHF. The CDR3 DNA reads as TGTGCCTGGAGCCGGGGCCCGGGGGGCAATCAGCCCCAGCATTTT.

The rearrangement uses TRBV18 and TRBJ2-2; 9 bases map to TRBD1. This CDR3 has 15 residues. V lost 2 bases and J lost 7; bases outside the gene matches: 5. In germline, CDR1 is KGHSH, CDR2 LQKENI. The CDR3 here is CASSPRDRDGGELFF. The DNA of the CDR3 is TGTGCCAGCTCACCAAGGGACAGGGATGGCGGGGAGCTGTTTTTT.

The chain employs TRBV18 and TRBJ2-2, with D possibly TRBD1 on 6 matching bases. V lost 6 bases, J lost 6 bases, and 26 bases lay in between. CDR3 size: 18 residues. Germline CDR1 KGHSH, CDR2 LQKENI. CDR3 nucleotide sequence: TGTGCCAGCTCGCTCGTGGCCCGGACAGACACTACTTCCGGGGAGCTGTTTTTT. This encodes CASSLVARTDTTSGELFF. Based on the CDR3 plus reference TRBV18 and TRBJ2-2, the full variable domain is NAGVMQNPRHLVRRRGQEARLRCSPMKGHSHVYWYRQLPEEGLKFMVYLQKENIIDESGMPKERFSAEFPKEGPSILRIQQVVRGDSAAYFCASSLVARTDTTSGELFFGEGSRLTVL.

The chain couples TRBV2 to TRBJ2-7, with D possibly TRBD1 on 5 matching bases. Germline V gives CDR1 SNHLY, CDR2 FYNNEI. This CDR3 is 14 amino acids long. V was shortened by 5 bases and J by 0 bases, with 11 bases between the two germline ends. The CDR3 loop is CASSTMGPSYEQYF. Here the CDR3 DNA reads TGTGCCAGCAGTACCATGGGGCCCTCCTACGAGCAGTACTTC.

This clone was observed a few times. V and J are TRBV7-9 and TRBJ2-7; no reliable D call. Trimming stripped 4 bases from V and 4 bases from J, with 11 bases between. Germline V lookup: CDR1 SEHNR, CDR2 FQNEAQ (reference sequence). This CDR3 region has 13 residues. CDR3 region: CASSSRSSYEQYF. CDR3 coding DNA: TGTGCCAGCAGCTCCCGGTCAAGTTACGAGCAGTACTTC.

Here the CDR3 DNA reads TGTGCCAGCAGTTTAGCGGCGATGGGGAACACTGAAGCTTTCTTT. Amino acids: CASSLAAMGNTEAFF. The J gene is TRBJ1-1, the V gene TRBV28, with D unresolved. The germline V gene has CDR1 MDHEN and CDR2 SYDVKM. V was pared by 2 bases and J by 1 base, with 11 bases between. This CDR3 is built from 15 residues.

The chain has TRBV4-1 and TRBJ1-2, with a tentative D call TRBD1 (6 bases). V was shortened by 3 bases and J by 4 bases, with 15 bases between the two germline ends. CDR1 MGHRA and CDR2 YSYEKL come from the germline V gene. The length of the CDR3 is 15 residues. CDR3 in amino acids: CASSHAGQNLYGYTF. The CDR3 coding sequence is TGCGCCAGCAGCCACGCAGGACAGAACCTCTATGGCTACACCTTC.

The chain links TRBV19 to TRBJ2-7; the D is unclear. This CDR3 is 14 amino acids long. Germline assignment: CDR1 LNHDA and CDR2 SQIVND (reference sequence). Trimming left V 5 bases short and J 6 bases short, with 17 bases between. The CDR3 sequence is CASSLTWPDVEQYF. The CDR3 region has the DNA TGTGCCAGTAGTCTCACCTGGCCAGATGTCGAGCAGTACTTC.

The CDR3 DNA reads TGTGCCTCCCGGGACAGGTTGTCTGGGGCCAACGTCCTGACTTTC. This codes for CASRDRLSGANVLTF. This chain joins TRBV19 and TRBJ2-6; the match to TRBD1 covers 8 bases. The V gene end was trimmed by 11 bases and the J gene end by 1 base; junction bases not matched to a gene: 7. The germline CDR1 and CDR2 sequences are LNHDA and SQIVND (reference sequence). There are 15 residues in the CDR3.

The chain couples TRBV28 to TRBJ2-7; D gene ambiguous. The CDR3 has 13 residues. V gave up 3 bases and J gave up 2 bases, with 8 bases separating them. The germline V gene encodes CDR1 MDHEN and CDR2 SYDVKM. DNA of the CDR3: TGTGCCAGCAGTTTTAGCAGAACCTACGAGCAGTACTTC. Translating gives CASSFSRTYEQYF.

This clone was counted a few times. The CDR3 region has the DNA TGTGCCAGCAGCGTAGAGGACAGGCAGCATGGCCCCTACGAGCAGTACTTC. The encoded protein is CASSVEDRQHGPYEQYF. This chain joins TRBV9 and TRBJ2-7; 7 nucleotides line up with TRBD1. Trimming at V came to 0 bases and at J to 2 bases, leaving 11 bases not matched to a gene. Germline loops: CDR1 SGDLS, CDR2 YYNGEE. The CDR3 covers 17 residues.

The chain has TRBV2 and TRBJ2-7, with TRBD2 identical over 8 bases. V shed 9 bases and J 0 bases; nucleotides not matched to a gene: 4. Germline CDR1 is SNHLY and CDR2 is FYNNEI. The CDR3 is made up of 13 amino acids. The CDR3 spells CASIGGVSYEQYF. The CDR3 coding sequence is TGTGCCAGTATCGGGGGGGTCTCCTACGAGCAGTACTTC. Looking up the rest from reference TRBV2 and TRBJ2-7 gives the full variable domain: EPEVTQTPSHQVTQMGQEVILRCVPISNHLYFYWYRQILGQKVEFLVSFYNNEISEKSEIFDDQFSVERPDGSNFTLKIRSTKLEDSAMYFCASIGGVSYEQYFGPGTRLTVT.

The CDR3 nucleotides are TGTGCCAGCAGTTACTTGGGACAACATCAGCCCCAGCATTTT. Translating gives CASSYLGQHQPQHF. The gene calls are TRBV6-5 and TRBJ1-5; the D gene is possibly TRBD1 (6 bases). The CDR3 totals 14 residues. Germline-derived CDR1 and CDR2 are MNHEY and SVGAGI. The germline V and J ends were trimmed by 1 base and 5 bases, with 9 bases remaining between them.

This chain connects TRBV7-9 to TRBJ2-1; 10 nucleotides agree with TRBD2. Germline V gene lookup returns CDR1 SEHNR and CDR2 FQNEAQ (reference sequence). This CDR3 has 16 amino acids. The V segment lost 4 bases and the J segment 4 bases; nucleotides outside the gene matches: 7. The CDR3 region has the DNA TGTGCCAGCAGCTCGGCCGGGACTAGCGAGTACAATGAGCAGTTCTTC. Translating it yields CASSSAGTSEYNEQFF.

A single count supports this clone. The chain couples TRBV2 to TRBJ1-1; D uncertain. Germline values: CDR1 SNHLY, CDR2 FYNNEI. This CDR3 spans 13 amino acids. Trimming shortened V by 3 bases and J by 0 bases, and 5 bases separated the two germline ends. In nucleotides, the CDR3 is TGTGCCAGCAGTGACGGGGTGAACACTGAAGCTTTCTTT. Translation: CASSDGVNTEAFF.

CDR3 amino acids: CAWSPGGGLSNQPQHF. The CDR3 DNA sequence: TGTGCCTGGAGCCCCGGGGGGGGACTAAGCAATCAGCCCCAGCATTTT. V is TRBV30 and J is TRBJ1-5; D perhaps matches TRBD1 (5 bases). The CDR3 is 16 amino acids. The germline V gene encodes CDR1 GTSNPN and CDR2 SVGIG (reference sequence). V lost 3 bases and J 1 base, leaving 16 bases between the germline ends.

Many counts were recorded for this clone. The rearrangement uses TRBV6-4 and TRBJ2-3; the match to TRBD1 covers 8 bases. CDR3 length: 15 residues. Germline V lookup: CDR1 MRHNA, CDR2 SNTAGT. The J segment lost 3 bases and the V segment lost 4 bases, leaving 6 bases of the junction unmatched. The CDR3: CASSGEGQGTDTQYF. The CDR3 nucleotides read TGTGCCAGCAGTGGTGAAGGACAGGGAACAGATACGCAGTATTTT.

V and J are TRBV28 and TRBJ1-1; D may be TRBD1 (5 bases). The germline V gene encodes CDR1 MDHEN and CDR2 SYDVKM. There are 14 residues in the CDR3. V was pared by 5 bases and J by 7 bases, with 17 bases between. The CDR3 loop is CASSGAGGSGEAFF. Here the CDR3 DNA reads TGTGCCAGCAGTGGGGCGGGGGGGAGTGGTGAAGCTTTCTTT. The variable domain in full, completed from reference TRBV28 and TRBJ1-1, reads DVKVTQSSRYLVKRTGEKVFLECVQDMDHENMFWYRQDPGLGLRLIYFSYDVKMKEKGDIPEGYSVSREKKERFSLILESASTNQTSMYLCASSGAGGSGEAFFGQGTRLTVV.

This clone was detected only once. The rearrangement links TRBV7-9 to TRBJ2-1; D ambiguous. Germline-derived CDR1 and CDR2 are SEHNR and FQNEAQ (reference sequence). The ends were cut back, 1 base at V and 0 bases at J, with 10 bases in the middle. The CDR3 is 16 residues long. This CDR3 reads CASSLVAIPSYNEQFF. The CDR3, as DNA: TGTGCCAGCAGCTTAGTAGCTATCCCCTCCTACAATGAGCAGTTCTTC.

The genes are TRBV4-1 and TRBJ2-5; TRBD2 matches 14 bases. After removal of 2 bases from V and 4 bases from J, the junction contained 6 bases not matched to a gene. The V gene's germline CDR1 is MGHRA and CDR2 YSYEKL. The CDR3 is made up of 17 amino acids. The CDR3 is CASSQLGLAGGLETQYF. As DNA, the CDR3 is TGCGCCAGCAGCCAACTAGGACTAGCGGGAGGCCTAGAGACCCAGTACTTC.

The chain carries TRBV5-1 and TRBJ1-2, with 7 bases identical to TRBD1. This CDR3 comprises 13 residues. V gave up 5 bases and J gave up 2 bases; unmatched junction bases: 3. CDR1 SGHRS and CDR2 YFSETQ come from the germline V gene. CDR3: CASSKGQNYGYTF. As DNA, the CDR3 is TGCGCCAGCAGTAAGGGACAGAACTATGGCTACACCTTC.

The CDR3 here is CASSSRGTSYEQYF. DNA for the CDR3: TGTGCCAGCAGTTCAAGGGGTACATCCTACGAGCAGTACTTC. The chain links TRBV28 to TRBJ2-7; tentatively, D is TRBD1 (5 bases). This CDR3 has 14 amino acids. Germline values: CDR1 MDHEN, CDR2 SYDVKM. The V gene lost 4 bases and the J gene lost 1 base, with 11 bases spanning the gap.

This clone was observed a few times. V usage is TRBV27 and J usage is TRBJ2-5; D may be TRBD1 (6 bases). Germline assignment: CDR1 MNHEY and CDR2 SMNVEV (reference sequence). V was shortened by 5 bases and J by 4 bases, with 14 bases between the two germline ends. The CDR3 extends over 14 amino acids. The CDR3: CASSRPGQGETQYF. The CDR3 DNA is TGTGCCAGCAGTAGGCCGGGACAAGGAGAGACCCAGTACTTC.

This clone turned up a few times. The gene calls are TRBV28 and TRBJ1-6, with a possible D match to TRBD1 (6 bases). The CDR3 is 14 residues long. Trimming took off 8 bases at V and 10 bases at J, with 18 bases between the two ends. CDR1 and CDR2 from the germline V gene are MDHEN and SYDVKM. The DNA of the CDR3 is TGTGCCAGCGGTTCCGGGACATTAAAGTCACCCCTCCACTTT. Amino acid sequence: CASGSGTLKSPLHF.

The CDR3 spells CASSILQEGSGPQHF. In DNA, the CDR3 is TGTGCCAGTAGTATACTACAGGAGGGGTCTGGGCCCCAGCATTTT. V is TRBV19 and J is TRBJ1-5, with a weak D call TRBD1 (5 bases). V was pared by 2 bases and J by 9 bases, with 17 bases between. This CDR3 spans 15 amino acids. In germline, CDR1 is LNHDA, CDR2 SQIVND (reference sequence).

CDR3: CASTQDRVRLFF. CDR3 nucleotides: TGTGCCAGCACCCAGGACAGGGTGAGACTGTTTTTT. The chain recombines TRBV7-9 with TRBJ1-4; 8 nucleotides agree with TRBD1. The CDR3 is made up of 12 amino acids. Losses at the gene ends were 7 bases for V and 13 bases for J; bases not matched to a gene: 8. Germline-derived CDR1 and CDR2 are SEHNR and FQNEAQ (reference sequence).